This TCR beta chain emerged from a study of CD8 T cells in ankylosing spondylitis. Overall study findings and caveats: The clones that were linked to disease were reported to be significantly enriched in matched synovial fluid samples from ankylosing spondylitis patients. Ankylosing spondylitis blood appeared to be characterized by a TCR beta motif of under 10 highly homologous variants.

Remarks on this clonotype: What it binds is not known.

TCRdb recomputed calls from the 5' RACE reads with MiXCR, one row per CDR3 protein. Among roughly 220,000 distinct CDR3 sequences listed, around 18% were seen once. This receptor was identified in a male donor with ankylosing spondylitis. Material for sequencing was blood, either unsorted or a sorted T cell fraction (not recorded which).

CDR3 region: CASSTTPVSSYEQYF. CDR3 DNA: TGTGCCAGCAGCACGACACCGGTTAGCTCCTACGAGCAGTACTTC. The genes are TRBV12-3 or TRBV12-4 and TRBJ2-7; D remains ambiguous. Deletions cut 6 bases from V and 0 bases from J, with 15 bases between. This CDR3 contains 15 residues.